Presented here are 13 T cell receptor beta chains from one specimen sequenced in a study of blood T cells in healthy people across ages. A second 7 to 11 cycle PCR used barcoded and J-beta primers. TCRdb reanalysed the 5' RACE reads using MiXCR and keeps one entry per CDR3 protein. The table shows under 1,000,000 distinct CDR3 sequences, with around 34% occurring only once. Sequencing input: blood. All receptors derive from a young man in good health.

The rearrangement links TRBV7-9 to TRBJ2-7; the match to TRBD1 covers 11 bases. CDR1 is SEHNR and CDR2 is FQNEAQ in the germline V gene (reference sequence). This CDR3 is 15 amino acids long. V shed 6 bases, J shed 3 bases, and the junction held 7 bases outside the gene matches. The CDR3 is CASSLGQGAYYEQYF. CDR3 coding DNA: TGTGCCAGCAGTCTCGGACAGGGGGCATACTACGAGCAGTACTTC.

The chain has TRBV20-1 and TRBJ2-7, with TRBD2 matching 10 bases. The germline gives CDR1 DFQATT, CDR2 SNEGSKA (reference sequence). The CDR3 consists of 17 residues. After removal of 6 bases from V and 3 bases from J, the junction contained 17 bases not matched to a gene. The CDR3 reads CSAPRTSGSQGLYEQYF. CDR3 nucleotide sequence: TGCAGTGCGCCTCGGACTAGCGGATCCCAAGGGCTCTACGAGCAGTACTTC.

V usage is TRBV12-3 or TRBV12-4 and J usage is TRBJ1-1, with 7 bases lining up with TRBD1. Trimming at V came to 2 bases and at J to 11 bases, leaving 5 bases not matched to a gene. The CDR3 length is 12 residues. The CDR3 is CASSLIARGAFF. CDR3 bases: TGTGCCAGCAGTTTAATTGCCAGGGGGGCTTTCTTT.

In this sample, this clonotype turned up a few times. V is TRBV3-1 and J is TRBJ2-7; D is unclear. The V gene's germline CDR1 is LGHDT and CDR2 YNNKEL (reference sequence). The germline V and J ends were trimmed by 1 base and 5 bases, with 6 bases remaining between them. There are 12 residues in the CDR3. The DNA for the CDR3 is TGTGCCAGCAGCCAAGTAAACCACGAGCAGTACTTC. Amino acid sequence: CASSQVNHEQYF.

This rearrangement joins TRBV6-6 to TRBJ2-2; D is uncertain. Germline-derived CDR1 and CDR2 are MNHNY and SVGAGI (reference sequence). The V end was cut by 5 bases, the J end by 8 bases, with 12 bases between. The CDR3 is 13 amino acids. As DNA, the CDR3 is TGTGCCAGCAGTGCTATACCGGAGGGGGAGCTGTTTTTT. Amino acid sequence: CASSAIPEGELFF.

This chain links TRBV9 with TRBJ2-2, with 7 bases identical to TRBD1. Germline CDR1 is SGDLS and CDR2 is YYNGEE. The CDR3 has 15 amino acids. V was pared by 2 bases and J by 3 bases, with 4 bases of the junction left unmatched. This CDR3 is CASSVGQVYTGELFF. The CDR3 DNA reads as TGTGCCAGCAGCGTTGGACAGGTATACACCGGGGAGCTGTTTTTT.

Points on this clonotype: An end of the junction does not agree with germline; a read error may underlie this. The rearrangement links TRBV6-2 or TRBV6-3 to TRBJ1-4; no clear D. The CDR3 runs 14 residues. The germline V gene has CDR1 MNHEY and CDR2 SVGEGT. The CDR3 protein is CATSPPEEVEKLFF. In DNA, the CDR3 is TGTGCCACCAGTCCCCCCGAGGAGGTGGAAAAACTGTTTTTT.

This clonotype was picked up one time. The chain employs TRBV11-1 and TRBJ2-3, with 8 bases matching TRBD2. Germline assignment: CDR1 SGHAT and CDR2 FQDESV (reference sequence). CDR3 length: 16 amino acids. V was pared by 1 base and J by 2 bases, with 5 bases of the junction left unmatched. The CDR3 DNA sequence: TGTGCCAGCAGCTTAGGTAATAGCGGGGCCACAGATACGCAGTATTTT. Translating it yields CASSLGNSGATDTQYF.

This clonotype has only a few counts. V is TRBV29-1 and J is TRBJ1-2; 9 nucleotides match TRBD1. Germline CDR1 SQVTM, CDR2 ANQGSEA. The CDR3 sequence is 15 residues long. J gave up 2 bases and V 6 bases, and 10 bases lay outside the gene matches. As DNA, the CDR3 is TGCAGCGTGGGGGACAGGGTACAACTAAACTATGGCTACACCTTC. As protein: CSVGDRVQLNYGYTF. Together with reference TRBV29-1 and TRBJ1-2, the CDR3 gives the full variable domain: SAVISQKPSRDICQRGTSLTIQCQVDSQVTMMFWYRQQPGQSLTLIATANQGSEATYESGFVIDKFPISRPNLTFSTLTVSNMSPEDSSIYLCSVGDRVQLNYGYTFGSGTRLTVV.

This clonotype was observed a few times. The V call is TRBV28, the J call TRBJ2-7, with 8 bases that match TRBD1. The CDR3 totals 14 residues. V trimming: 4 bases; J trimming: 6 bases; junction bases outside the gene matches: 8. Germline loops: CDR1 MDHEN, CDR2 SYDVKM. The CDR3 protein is CASSSGTGSREQYF. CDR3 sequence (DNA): TGTGCCAGCAGTTCCGGGACAGGATCACGCGAGCAGTACTTC. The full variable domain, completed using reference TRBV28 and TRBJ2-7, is DVKVTQSSRYLVKRTGEKVFLECVQDMDHENMFWYRQDPGLGLRLIYFSYDVKMKEKGDIPEGYSVSREKKERFSLILESASTNQTSMYLCASSSGTGSREQYFGPGTRLTVT.

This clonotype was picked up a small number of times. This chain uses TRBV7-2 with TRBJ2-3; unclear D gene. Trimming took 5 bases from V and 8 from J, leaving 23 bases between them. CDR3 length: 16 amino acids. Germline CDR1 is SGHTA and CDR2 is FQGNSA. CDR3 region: CASSRELAQRRGTQYF. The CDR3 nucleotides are TGTGCCAGCAGCAGAGAGCTTGCGCAGCGCCGAGGTACGCAGTATTTT.

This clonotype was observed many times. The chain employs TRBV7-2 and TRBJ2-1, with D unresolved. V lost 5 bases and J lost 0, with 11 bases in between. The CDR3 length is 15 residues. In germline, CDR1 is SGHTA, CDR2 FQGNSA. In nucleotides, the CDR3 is TGTGCCAGCAGCCCAGACCTCGGCTCCTACAATGAGCAGTTCTTC. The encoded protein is CASSPDLGSYNEQFF.

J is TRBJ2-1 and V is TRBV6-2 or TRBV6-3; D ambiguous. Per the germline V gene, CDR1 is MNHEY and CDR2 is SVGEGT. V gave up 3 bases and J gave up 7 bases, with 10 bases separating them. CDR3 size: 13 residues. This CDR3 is CASSYIVPNEQFF. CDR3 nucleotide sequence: TGTGCCAGCAGTTATATCGTCCCTAATGAGCAGTTCTTC.